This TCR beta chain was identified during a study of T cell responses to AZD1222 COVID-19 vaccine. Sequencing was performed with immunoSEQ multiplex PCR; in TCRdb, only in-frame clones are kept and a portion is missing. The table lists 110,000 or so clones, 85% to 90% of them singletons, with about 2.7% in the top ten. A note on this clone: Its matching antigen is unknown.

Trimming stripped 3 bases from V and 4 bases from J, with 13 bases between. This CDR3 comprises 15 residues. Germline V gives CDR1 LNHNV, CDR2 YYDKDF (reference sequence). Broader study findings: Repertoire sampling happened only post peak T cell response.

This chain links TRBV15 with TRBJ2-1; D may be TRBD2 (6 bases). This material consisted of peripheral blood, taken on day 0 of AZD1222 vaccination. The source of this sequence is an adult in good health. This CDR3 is CATSSGTGRYNEQFF. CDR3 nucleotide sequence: TGTGCCACCAGCAGTGGGACTGGCCGGTACAATGAGCAGTTCTTC.